One sample yielded the 15 T cell receptor beta chains listed below, sequenced in a study of CD8 T cell repertoires and HIV-1 epitope variants. Method: immunoSEQ multiplex PCR; TCRdb's copy keeps in-frame clones and lacks some. The sample has around 4,800 clones, under 75% seen once. For these receptors, no antigen is known. Sequences were obtained from cultured CD8+ T cells derived from PBMCs. The receptors were sampled from a male donor with HIV.

This clone was counted only a few times. J is TRBJ1-3 and V is TRBV4-3; D is unclear. The germline V and J ends were trimmed by 1 base and 0 bases, with 19 bases remaining between them. Germline lookup yields CDR1 LGHNA and CDR2 YSLEER. CDR3 size: 19 residues. CDR3 protein: CASSQVVTANGFSGNTIYF. The CDR3 DNA is TGCGCCAGCAGCCAAGTCGTAACAGCCAACGGCTTCTCTGGAAACACCATATATTTT.

The table lists this clone with a few counts. The chain employs TRBV19 and TRBJ1-2; the match to TRBD1 covers 9 bases. From germline, CDR1 is LNHDA and CDR2 SQIVND (reference sequence). The CDR3 is 15 amino acids. The trim removed 5 bases at V and 5 bases at J, leaving 9 bases unmatched. DNA of the CDR3: TGTGCCAGTAGTCCCTCCGGGACAGGGCTATATGGCTACACCTTC. Encoded protein: CASSPSGTGLYGYTF.

V gene TRBV5-6 combines with J gene TRBJ2-7; D gene uncertain. V dropped 2 bases and J dropped 2 bases, with 20 bases sitting between them. This CDR3 is built from 17 residues. The V gene's germline CDR1 is SGHDT and CDR2 YYEEEE. In nucleotides, the CDR3 is TGTGCCAGCAGCTTAGAACCCGGGCTCGCCCAACCCTACGAGCAGTACTTC. It yields the protein CASSLEPGLAQPYEQYF.

This clone was picked up a small number of times. The rearrangement uses TRBV5-6 and TRBJ1-2; TRBD1 matches at 9 bases. Per germline, CDR1 SGHDT and CDR2 YYEEEE. The CDR3 is 14 residues long. V lost 3 bases and J lost 3; bases outside the gene matches: 3. The CDR3 sequence is CASSSDRGYYGYTF. As DNA, the CDR3 is TGTGCCAGCAGCTCGGACAGGGGCTACTATGGCTACACCTTC.

The chain recombines TRBV7-6 with TRBJ1-5; TRBD1 is a possible D gene (6 bases). Trimming removed 5 bases from V and 6 bases from J, with 20 bases in between. This CDR3 has 16 amino acids. Germline lookup yields CDR1 SGHVS and CDR2 FNYEAQ. The CDR3 reads CASSKLAAGDGQPQHF. The CDR3 region has the DNA TGTGCCAGCAGCAAACTCGCGGCAGGGGACGGTCAGCCCCAGCATTTT.

This clone was detected only a few times. The chain recombines TRBV2 with TRBJ1-2; 7 positions agree with TRBD1. CDR3 length: 15 residues. With 3 bases clipped from V and 4 bases from J, the junction kept 8 bases outside the gene matches. Germline CDR1 reads SNHLY; CDR2 reads FYNNEI. In nucleotides, the CDR3 is TGTGCCAGCAGTGACCGGGACAGTTCCATCTATGGCTACACCTTC. Amino acids: CASSDRDSSIYGYTF.

This chain joins TRBV5-1 and TRBJ2-6; tentatively, D is TRBD2 (5 bases). Between the trimmed V and J ends, which lost 3 bases and 1 base, there was a span of 14 bases. Germline-derived CDR1 and CDR2 are SGHRS and YFSETQ. This CDR3 contains 17 residues. Written as DNA, the CDR3 is TGCGCCAGCAGCTGGGCTTTTGGACTGTCTGGGGCCAACGTCCTGACTTTC. This encodes CASSWAFGLSGANVLTF.

This clone showed up just once. This chain uses TRBV5-4 with TRBJ2-7; D might be TRBD1 (5 bases). Germline values: CDR1 SGHNT, CDR2 YYREEE (reference sequence). With 4 bases removed from V and 6 bases from J, the gap between germline ends came to 14 bases. The CDR3 is 13 amino acids. This CDR3 reads CASSGPGPGEQYF. As DNA, the CDR3 is TGTGCCAGCAGCGGACCAGGGCCGGGCGAGCAGTACTTC.

For the CDR3, the DNA is TGTGCCAGCAGTGAAACTAGCGGGGACCAGGATGAGCAGTTCTTC. This translates into CASSETSGDQDEQFF. The chain links TRBV6-4 to TRBJ2-1; TRBD2 aligns across 10 bases. The CDR3 is made up of 15 amino acids. Germline CDR1 is MRHNA and CDR2 is SNTAGT. The V and J ends lost 3 bases and 8 bases, in that order; junction bases with no gene match: 7.

The gene calls are TRBV13 and TRBJ2-5; D gene unclear. The CDR3 runs 14 residues. Germline-derived CDR1 and CDR2 are PRHDT and FYEKMQ (reference sequence). V gave up 0 bases and J gave up 1 base, with 6 bases separating them. The DNA of the CDR3 is TGTGCCAGCAGCTTAGGCCAGCTCCAAGAGACCCAGTACTTC. This translates into CASSLGQLQETQYF.

J is TRBJ1-6 and V is TRBV6-4; 7 bases map to TRBD1. Per germline, CDR1 MRHNA and CDR2 SNTAGT. The CDR3 runs to 17 residues. Trimming took 5 bases from V and 8 from J; bases not matched to a gene: 15. CDR3 nucleotides: TGTGCCAGCAGTCCCACAGGACGACAGGGAGACGATTCACCCCTCCACTTT. This codes for CASSPTGRQGDDSPLHF.

This chain joins TRBV7-9 and TRBJ2-1; 10 nucleotides align to TRBD2. The germline gives CDR1 SEHNR, CDR2 FQNEAQ (reference sequence). The length of the CDR3 is 15 residues. V was clipped by 5 bases and J by 5 bases; unmatched bases: 6. Here the CDR3 DNA reads TGTGCCAGCAGCCCCTTCCTAGCGGGAGACAATGAGCAGTTCTTC. It translates to CASSPFLAGDNEQFF.

V usage is TRBV7-8 and J usage is TRBJ2-7; D is tentatively TRBD1 or TRBD2 (5 bases each). Per germline, CDR1 SGHVS and CDR2 FQNEAQ. Between the trimmed V and J ends, which lost 1 base and 5 bases, there was a span of 9 bases. The CDR3 is 13 residues long. Written as DNA, the CDR3 is TGTGCCAGCAGCTTAGGGGGGTTCGACGAGCAGTACTTC. Translating gives CASSLGGFDEQYF.

This clone has only one observation. The chain recombines TRBV18 with TRBJ2-1; TRBD1 matches 8 bases. The V segment lost 4 bases and the J segment 4 bases; nucleotides outside the gene matches: 6. From germline, CDR1 is KGHSH and CDR2 LQKENI. This CDR3 has 15 residues. As DNA, the CDR3 is TGTGCCAGCTCACTGGGGACAGGCCCTTACAATGAGCAGTTCTTC. This gives the protein CASSLGTGPYNEQFF. Complete variable domain (other parts from reference TRBV18 and TRBJ2-1): NAGVMQNPRHLVRRRGQEARLRCSPMKGHSHVYWYRQLPEEGLKFMVYLQKENIIDESGMPKERFSAEFPKEGPSILRIQQVVRGDSAAYFCASSLGTGPYNEQFFGPGTRLTVL.

This chain joins TRBV28 and TRBJ1-4; D is unclear. Looked up from germline, CDR1 is MDHEN and CDR2 is SYDVKM. This CDR3 region has 13 residues. Trimming took off 5 bases at V and 0 bases at J, with 4 bases between the two ends. CDR3 sequence: CASSPATNEKLFF. DNA for the CDR3: TGTGCCAGCAGTCCTGCAACTAATGAAAAACTGTTTTTT.